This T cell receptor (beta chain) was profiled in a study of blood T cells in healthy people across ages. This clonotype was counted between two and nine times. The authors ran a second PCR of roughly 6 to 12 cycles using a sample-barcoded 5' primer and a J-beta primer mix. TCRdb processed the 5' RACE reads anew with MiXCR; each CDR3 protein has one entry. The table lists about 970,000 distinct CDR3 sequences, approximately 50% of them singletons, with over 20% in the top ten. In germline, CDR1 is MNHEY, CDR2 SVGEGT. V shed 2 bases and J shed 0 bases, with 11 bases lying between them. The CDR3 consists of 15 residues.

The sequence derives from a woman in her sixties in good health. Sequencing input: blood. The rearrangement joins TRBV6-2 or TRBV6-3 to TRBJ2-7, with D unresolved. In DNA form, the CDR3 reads TGTGCCAGCAGTTACGGAAGCTTGCGCTCCTACGAGCAGTACTTC. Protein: CASSYGSLRSYEQYF.